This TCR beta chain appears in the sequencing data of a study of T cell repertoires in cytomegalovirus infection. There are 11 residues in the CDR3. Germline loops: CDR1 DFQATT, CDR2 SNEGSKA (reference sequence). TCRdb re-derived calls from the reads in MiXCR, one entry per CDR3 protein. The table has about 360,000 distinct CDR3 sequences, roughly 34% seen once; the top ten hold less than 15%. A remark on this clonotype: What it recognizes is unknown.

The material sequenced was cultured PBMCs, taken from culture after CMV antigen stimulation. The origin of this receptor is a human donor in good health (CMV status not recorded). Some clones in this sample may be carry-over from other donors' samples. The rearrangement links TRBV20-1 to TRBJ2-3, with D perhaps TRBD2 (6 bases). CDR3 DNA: TGCATGGTAGGACTACCAGATACGCAGTATTTT. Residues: CMVGLPDTQYF.